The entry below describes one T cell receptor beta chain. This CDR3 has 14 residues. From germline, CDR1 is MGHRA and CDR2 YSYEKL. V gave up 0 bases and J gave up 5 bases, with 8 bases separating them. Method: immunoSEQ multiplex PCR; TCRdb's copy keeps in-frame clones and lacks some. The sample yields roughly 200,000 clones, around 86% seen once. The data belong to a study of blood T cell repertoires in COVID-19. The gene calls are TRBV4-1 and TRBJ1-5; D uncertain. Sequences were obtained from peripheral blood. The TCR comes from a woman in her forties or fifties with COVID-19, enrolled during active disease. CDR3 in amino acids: CASSQDDSYQPQHF. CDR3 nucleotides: TGCGCCAGCAGCCAAGATGACTCATATCAGCCCCAGCATTTT.